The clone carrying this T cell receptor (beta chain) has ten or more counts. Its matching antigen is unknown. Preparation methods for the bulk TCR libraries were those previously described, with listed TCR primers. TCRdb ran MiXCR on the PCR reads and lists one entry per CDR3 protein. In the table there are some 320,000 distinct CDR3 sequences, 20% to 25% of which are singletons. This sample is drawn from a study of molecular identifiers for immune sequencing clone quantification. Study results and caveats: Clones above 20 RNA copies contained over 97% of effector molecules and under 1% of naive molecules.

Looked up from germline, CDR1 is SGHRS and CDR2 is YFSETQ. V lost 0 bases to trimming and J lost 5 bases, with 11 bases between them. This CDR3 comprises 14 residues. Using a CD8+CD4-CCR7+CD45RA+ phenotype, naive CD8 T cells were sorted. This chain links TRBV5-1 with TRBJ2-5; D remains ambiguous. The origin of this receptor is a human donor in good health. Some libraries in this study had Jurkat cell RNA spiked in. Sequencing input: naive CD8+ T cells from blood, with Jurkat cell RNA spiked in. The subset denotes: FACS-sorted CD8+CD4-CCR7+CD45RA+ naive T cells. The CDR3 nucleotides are TGCGCCAGCAGCTTGGGGTCGACGGGCGAGACCCAGTACTTC. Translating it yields CASSLGSTGETQYF.